This TCR beta chain stems from a study of response to subunit inactivated influenza vaccine. Study-level points and caveats: Each seasonal influenza vaccination, the authors suggested, recruits few new T cells.

This clonotype was seen just once. Its antigen remains unknown. The germline V and J ends were trimmed by 5 bases and 2 bases, with 10 bases remaining between them. CDR1 and CDR2 from the germline V gene are MNHEY and SMNVEV (reference sequence). This CDR3 has 13 amino acids. One entry per CDR3 protein, called by TCRdb with MiXCR from the RT-PCR reads. The sample lists roughly 710,000 distinct CDR3 sequences, around 15% seen once, with roughly 7.2% in the top ten. V gene TRBV27 combines with J gene TRBJ2-7; D unclear. The sample here was PBMCs from blood, taken approximately 15 days before vaccination. The clonotype originates from a man over 45 who received an inactivated influenza vaccine. This CDR3 is CASSPLAPYEQYF. The CDR3, as DNA: TGTGCCAGCAGTCCCTTAGCCCCCTACGAGCAGTACTTC.